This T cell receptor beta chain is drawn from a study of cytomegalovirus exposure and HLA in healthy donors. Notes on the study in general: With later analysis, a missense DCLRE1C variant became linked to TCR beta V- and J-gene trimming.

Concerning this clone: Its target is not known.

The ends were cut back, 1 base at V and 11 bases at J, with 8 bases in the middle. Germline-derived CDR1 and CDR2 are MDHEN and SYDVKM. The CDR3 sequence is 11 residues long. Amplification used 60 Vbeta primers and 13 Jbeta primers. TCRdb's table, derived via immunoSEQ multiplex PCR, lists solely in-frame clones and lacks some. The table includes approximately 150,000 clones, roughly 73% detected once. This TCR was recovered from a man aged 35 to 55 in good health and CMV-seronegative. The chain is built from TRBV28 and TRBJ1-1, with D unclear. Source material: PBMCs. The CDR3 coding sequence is TGTGCCAGCAGTTTATTCTCCCGGGCTTTCTTT. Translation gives CASSLFSRAFF.